Listed here is a single T cell receptor beta chain. This record belongs to a study of shared clonotypes between healthy human individuals. Assay: immunoSEQ multiplex PCR; the TCRdb copy retains only in-frame clones and omits some. The data contain about 450,000 clones, around 80% of them singletons. Everyone who donated was a Caucasian adult who lived in Nashville, Tennessee. The germline CDR1 and CDR2 sequences are MDHEN and SYDVKM. The junction had 5 bases not matched to a gene; V was cut back by 6 bases and J by 1 base. The CDR3 is 16 amino acids. This receptor was identified in a woman aged 40 to 49 in good health. Some clones in this sample may be carry-over from other donors' samples. The sequencing input was PBMCs. This chain connects TRBV28 to TRBJ2-1; 11 nucleotides align to TRBD2. As DNA, the CDR3 is TGTGCCAGCAGACTAGCGGGAGATTCGTCCTACAATGAGCAGTTCTTC. Translated, it gives CASRLAGDSSYNEQFF.